The clone carrying this T cell receptor beta chain was seen a few times. Its target is not known. The PCR made use of 60 Vbeta and 13 Jbeta primers. Produced via immunoSEQ multiplex PCR; TCRdb's table is partial and in-frame only. The repertoire holds under 250,000 clones, approximately 78% seen once, with around 4% in the top ten. The CDR3 has 15 amino acids. V dropped 1 base and J dropped 2 bases, with 9 bases sitting between them. Per the germline V gene, CDR1 is SNHLY and CDR2 is FYNNEI. This sample stems from a study of cytomegalovirus exposure and HLA in healthy donors. Study conclusions and caveats: Rarity marked most TCR sequences, yet some public TCRs occurred in many donors. For most TCR beta V segments, an earlier analysis put the productive rate at about 90% or about 30% of the time.

This TCR was sampled from a male donor in good health and CMV-seronegative. The chain links TRBV2 to TRBJ1-5; D remains ambiguous. Sequencing was performed on PBMCs. Here the CDR3 DNA reads TGTGCCAGCAGTGAAGGAACTAATCGCAATCAGCCCCAGCATTTT. Translating gives CASSEGTNRNQPQHF.